This T cell receptor (beta chain) was found in a study of neurological immune-mediated disorders. Stored at -80 C, 2 million PBMCs were the source of the unsorted libraries. Study-wide results and caveats: Private repertoires in all groups were suggested by the finding that expanded clones across subjects shared no CDR3 amino acid sequences.

Each CDR3 protein is one row after TCRdb ran MiXCR on the 5' RACE reads. The table has tens of thousands of distinct CDR3 sequences, under 4.5% seen once; the top ten hold about 2.9%. A word on this clonotype: Its antigen is as yet unknown. Sequence at one end of the junction differs from germline and may be a read error.

This TCR came from a woman aged 50 to 60 with multiple sclerosis. Material: PBMCs.

CDR3 sequence: CASSLEPGNSHLHF. Written as DNA, the CDR3 is TGTGCCAGCAGCTTAGAACCAGGGAATTCACACCTCCACTTT. The chain has TRBV7-9 and TRBJ1-6; tentative D call: TRBD1 (5 bases). This CDR3 is built from 14 residues. The germline gives CDR1 SEHNR, CDR2 FQNEAQ (reference sequence).